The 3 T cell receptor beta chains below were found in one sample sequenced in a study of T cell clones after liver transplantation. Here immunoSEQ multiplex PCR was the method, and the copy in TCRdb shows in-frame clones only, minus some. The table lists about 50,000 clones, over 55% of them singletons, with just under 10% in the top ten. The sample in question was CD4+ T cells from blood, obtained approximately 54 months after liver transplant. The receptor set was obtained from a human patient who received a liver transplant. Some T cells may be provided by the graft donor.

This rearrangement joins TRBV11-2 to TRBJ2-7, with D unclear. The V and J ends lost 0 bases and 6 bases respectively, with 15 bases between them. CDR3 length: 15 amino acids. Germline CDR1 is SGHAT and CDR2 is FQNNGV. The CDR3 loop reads CASSLDIGWRGEQYF. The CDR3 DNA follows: TGTGCCAGCAGCTTAGATATAGGGTGGAGAGGCGAGCAGTACTTC.

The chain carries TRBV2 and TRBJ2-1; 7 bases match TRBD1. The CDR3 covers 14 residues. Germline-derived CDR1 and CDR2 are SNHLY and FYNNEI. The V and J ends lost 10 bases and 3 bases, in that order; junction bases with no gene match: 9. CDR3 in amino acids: CATLPGQSYNEQFF. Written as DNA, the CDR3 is TGTGCCACCTTACCGGGACAGAGCTACAATGAGCAGTTCTTC.

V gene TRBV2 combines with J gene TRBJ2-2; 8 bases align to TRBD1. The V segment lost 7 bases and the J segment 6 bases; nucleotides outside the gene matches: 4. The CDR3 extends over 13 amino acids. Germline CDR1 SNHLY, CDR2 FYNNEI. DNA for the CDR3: TGTGCCAGCAACTTACAGGGGGCCGGGGAGCTGTTTTTT. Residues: CASNLQGAGELFF.